The source of this T cell receptor beta chain is a study of blood T cell repertoires in COVID-19. The overall study: COVID-19 samples, acute and convalescent, were from the United States, Italy and Spain. PBMCs, B-cell-depleted T cells, or T cells were the source of the cDNA or gDNA that made up the material.

Germline-derived CDR1 and CDR2 are SEHNR and FQNEAQ (reference sequence). The CDR3 length is 14 residues. With 5 bases removed from V and 0 bases from J, the gap between germline ends came to 7 bases. Original data processing: Scientists estimated how many nucleated cells there were by amplifying reference gene primers. This table comes from immunoSEQ multiplex PCR, and its TCRdb copy is limited to in-frame clones, with some not included. The V and J calls and the clone size are those of that table, but D and trimming were determined from the DNA. This sample has 150,000 or so clones, with around 87% found just once. This clone appeared once.

J is TRBJ2-2 and V is TRBV7-9; possibly TRBD1 for D (5 bases). Sequenced input: peripheral blood. This sequence originates from a man between 18 and 35 years old with acute or convalescent COVID-19. In nucleotides, the CDR3 is TGTGCCAGCAGCATACAGGCGAACACCGGGGAGCTGTTTTTT. Amino acids: CASSIQANTGELFF.